Below, one TCR beta chain is given with its context. Produced via immunoSEQ multiplex PCR; TCRdb's table is partial and in-frame only. The sample consists of around 500,000 clones, 81% of them appearing once. The sample comes from a study of shared clonotypes between healthy human individuals. The CDR3 contains 21 residues. The V gene's germline CDR1 is SGHTA and CDR2 FQGTGA. V lost 0 bases, J lost 0 bases, and 23 bases lay in between. This TCR came from a woman aged 40 to 49 in good health. Some clones in this sample may be carry-over from other donors' samples. The chain has TRBV7-3 and TRBJ2-2; D is possibly TRBD1 or TRBD2 (5 bases each). The sample comprised PBMCs. Written as DNA, the CDR3 is TGTGCCAGCAGCTTAACAATCCCGGGACCCACGAGAGACGCGAACACCGGGGAGCTGTTTTTT. Its protein is CASSLTIPGPTRDANTGELFF. Drawing the rest from reference TRBV7-3 and TRBJ2-2, the complete variable domain is GAGVSQTPSNKVTEKGKYVELRCDPISGHTALYWYRQSLGQGPEFLIYFQGTGAADDSGLPNDRFFAVRPEGSVSTLKIQRTERGDSAVYLCASSLTIPGPTRDANTGELFFGEGSRLTVL.